This passage covers 9 T cell receptor beta chains from one sample sequenced in a study of cytomegalovirus exposure and HLA in healthy donors. PCR employed 60 Vbeta and 13 Jbeta primers. TCRdb keeps only in-frame clones here, not all; method: immunoSEQ multiplex PCR. Of around 80,000 clones listed, 70% to 85% are singletons. Sequenced: PBMCs. These receptors came from a man aged 40-55 years in good health and CMV-seropositive.

The V call is TRBV19, the J call TRBJ2-3; D possibly corresponds to TRBD2 (6 bases). The germline V gene encodes CDR1 LNHDA and CDR2 SQIVND (reference sequence). Trimming pared 7 bases from V and 0 bases from J, leaving 17 bases between. The CDR3 totals 16 residues. The CDR3 loop is CASTPQAGLSTDTQYF. The CDR3 nucleotides read TGTGCCAGTACCCCCCAGGCGGGGCTTAGCACAGATACGCAGTATTTT.

A single count supports this clone. This sequence joins TRBV5-1 and TRBJ2-5; the D gene is possibly TRBD2 (5 bases). V was shortened by 3 bases and J by 5 bases, with 17 bases between the two germline ends. The CDR3 loop spans 15 amino acids. The germline V gene encodes CDR1 SGHRS and CDR2 YFSETQ. Written as DNA, the CDR3 is TGCGCCAGCAGCTCTTGGATATCTAGAGGGGAGACCCAGTACTTC. This encodes CASSSWISRGETQYF.

V usage is TRBV5-1 and J usage is TRBJ1-1; TRBD1 aligns across 8 bases. This CDR3 spans 14 amino acids. Unmatched junction bases numbered 8, after V lost 5 bases and J lost 5 bases. Germline V CDR1 and CDR2: SGHRS, YFSETQ. CDR3: CASSPDRADTEAFF. The CDR3 DNA follows: TGCGCCAGCAGTCCGGACAGGGCGGATACTGAAGCTTTCTTT.

J is TRBJ2-7 and V is TRBV28; 8 bases are shared with TRBD2. The trim removed 2 bases at V and 5 bases at J, leaving 5 bases unmatched. The CDR3 covers 14 residues. Per germline, CDR1 MDHEN and CDR2 SYDVKM. The CDR3 is CASSLAGTSNEQYF. Written as DNA, the CDR3 is TGTGCCAGCAGTTTAGCCGGGACTAGTAACGAGCAGTACTTC.

The chain employs TRBV7-9 and TRBJ2-5; 10 bases match TRBD1. V dropped 5 bases and J dropped 1; count of bases not matched to a gene: 10. CDR3 length: 17 amino acids. Germline values: CDR1 SEHNR, CDR2 FQNEAQ (reference sequence). CDR3 nucleotide sequence: TGTGCCAGCAGCGCTCCCGGGACAGGGGCCGCCCAAGAGACCCAGTACTTC. Encoded protein: CASSAPGTGAAQETQYF.

This clone was detected only a few times. For the CDR3, the DNA is TGTGCCAGCACCCCGGGGGGTCTCTATAGCAATCAGCCCCAGCATTTT. This translates into CASTPGGLYSNQPQHF. This chain uses TRBV28 with TRBJ1-5; possibly TRBD1 for D (5 bases). Germline V gene sequence: CDR1 MDHEN, CDR2 SYDVKM. Deletions cut 7 bases from V and 0 bases from J, with 16 bases between. The CDR3 has 16 amino acids.

In its sample, this clone is medium-sized. The rearrangement joins TRBV4-1 to TRBJ2-3; TRBD2 matches 8 bases. Losses at the gene ends were 0 bases for V and 4 bases for J; bases not matched to a gene: 3. The germline gives CDR1 MGHRA, CDR2 YSYEKL. The length of the CDR3 is 15 residues. In nucleotides, the CDR3 is TGCGCCAGCAGCCAAGAACGGGGGGGGGCAGATACGCAGTATTTT. It translates to CASSQERGGADTQYF.

The chain links TRBV7-9 to TRBJ1-3; D might be TRBD1 (6 bases). The CDR3 loop spans 14 amino acids. The V gene's germline CDR1 is SEHNR and CDR2 FQNEAQ (reference sequence). The ends were cut back, 4 bases at V and 3 bases at J, with 10 bases in the middle. The CDR3 sequence is CASSSLDSGNTIYF. Written as DNA, the CDR3 is TGTGCCAGCAGCTCTCTGGACAGTGGAAACACCATATATTTT.

The gene calls are TRBV21-1 and TRBJ1-1. TRBV21-1 is a pseudogene. The CDR3 sequence is 13 residues long. This CDR3 reads CASSKRLGTEAFF. CDR3 sequence (DNA): TGTGCCAGCAGCAAACGACTGGGCACTGAAGCTTTCTTT.